A single sample is the source of the 18 T cell receptor beta chains below, sequenced in a study of identical twins. TCRdb ran MiXCR on the 5' RACE reads and lists one entry per CDR3 protein. The table lists more than 250,000 distinct CDR3 sequences, about 8.1% of them singletons. These data are also associated with another study on yellow fever vaccine responses in identical twins.

The sequenced sample was memory (CD45RO+) T cells sorted from blood. These TCRs come from a woman in her late teens or twenties in good health.

Many counts were recorded for this clonotype. The chain links TRBV2 to TRBJ2-5, with TRBD2 as a possible D gene (5 bases). From germline, CDR1 is SNHLY and CDR2 FYNNEI. The CDR3 runs to 13 residues. The CDR3 is CARLSGIVETQYF. CDR3 nucleotides: TGTGCGAGGCTATCGGGAATCGTAGAGACCCAGTACTTC.

This clonotype has at least ten counts. The chain links TRBV6-1 to TRBJ2-7; D may be TRBD2 (5 bases). The CDR3 loop spans 15 amino acids. CDR1 MNHNS and CDR2 SASEGT come from the germline V gene. Trimming cost V 7 bases and J 3 bases, with 19 bases left between them. CDR3: CASTGDAGSIYEQYV. DNA for the CDR3: TGTGCCAGCACCGGGGATGCTGGGTCTATCTACGAGCAGTACGTC.

This clonotype has ten or more counts. V is TRBV10-3 and J is TRBJ1-5; no clear D gene. Germline assignment: CDR1 ENHRY and CDR2 SYGVKD. The V end lost 3 bases, the J end lost 2 bases, and 11 bases lay between the germline ends. This CDR3 comprises 15 residues. This CDR3 reads CAISDTLMGNQPQHF. CDR3 DNA: TGTGCCATCAGTGACACTTTGATGGGCAATCAGCCCCAGCATTTT.

This clonotype was observed at least ten times. The CDR3 region is CASSETWERTIYF. The CDR3 coding sequence is TGCGCCAGCAGCGAAACCTGGGAGCGGACCATATATTTT. The chain couples TRBV5-1 to TRBJ1-3; D uncertain. Trimming pared 4 bases from V and 10 bases from J, leaving 15 bases between. The CDR3 is 13 residues long. Germline CDR1 is SGHRS and CDR2 is YFSETQ.

This clonotype was seen ten or more times. DNA for the CDR3: TGCGCCAGCAGCTGGACAGGGGTGGGGGTCTACAATGAGCAGTTCTTC. Its protein is CASSWTGVGVYNEQFF. The rearrangement links TRBV5-1 to TRBJ2-1; 9 bases are a match to TRBD1. The CDR3 spans 16 residues. V trimming: 3 bases; J trimming: 3 bases; junction bases outside the gene matches: 7. Germline V lookup: CDR1 SGHRS, CDR2 YFSETQ.

There are many counts of this clonotype. The genes are TRBV12-3 or TRBV12-4 and TRBJ1-4; 10 bases match TRBD1. Losses at the gene ends were 6 bases for V and 8 bases for J; bases not matched to a gene: 6. The CDR3 runs to 14 residues. CDR3 region: CASRLDRGREKLFF. As DNA, the CDR3 is TGTGCCAGCAGACTTGACAGGGGGCGAGAAAAACTGTTTTTT.

This clonotype showed up just a few times. The chain has TRBV20-1 and TRBJ2-3, with 11 bases matching TRBD2. V gave up 6 bases and J gave up 5 bases; unmatched junction bases: 7. Germline CDR1 and CDR2: DFQATT and SNEGSKA (reference sequence). This CDR3 has 14 amino acids. In DNA form, the CDR3 reads TGCAGTGCAGTAGCGGGGGGGCTTGGAGATACGCAGTATTTT. Amino acid sequence: CSAVAGGLGDTQYF.

This clonotype was observed a handful of times. This rearrangement joins TRBV15 to TRBJ1-6; D uncertain. Per germline, CDR1 LNHNV and CDR2 YYDKDF (reference sequence). The V end lost 0 bases, the J end lost 9 bases, and 6 bases lay between the germline ends. The CDR3 loop spans 13 amino acids. For the CDR3, the DNA is TGTGCCACCAGCAGAGATCCCGTTTCACCCCTCCACTTT. Its translation is CATSRDPVSPLHF. Drawing the rest from reference TRBV15 and TRBJ1-6, the complete variable domain is DAMVIQNPRYQVTQFGKPVTLSCSQTLNHNVMYWYQQKSSQAPKLLFHYYDKDFNNEADTPDNFQSRRPNTSFCFLDIRSPGLGDTAMYLCATSRDPVSPLHFGNGTRLTVT.

This clonotype was observed many times. DNA for the CDR3: TGCGCCAGCAGGTTGAGCGGACAGACTACAGATACGCAGTATTTT. Translating gives CASRLSGQTTDTQYF. The V call is TRBV5-1, the J call TRBJ2-3, with TRBD1 as a possible D gene (6 bases). Germline lookup yields CDR1 SGHRS and CDR2 YFSETQ. Trimming shortened V by 5 bases and J by 3 bases, and 16 bases separated the two germline ends. The length of the CDR3 is 15 residues.

This chain uses TRBV28 with TRBJ2-1, with TRBD1 matching over 8 bases. Germline CDR1 is MDHEN and CDR2 is SYDVKM. V gave up 6 bases and J gave up 8 bases; unmatched junction bases: 3. CDR3 length equals 12 residues. DNA of the CDR3: TGTGCCAGCAGAACAGGGGGAGATGAGCAGTTCTTC. Translation: CASRTGGDEQFF.

The J gene is TRBJ1-6, the V gene TRBV28; 7 bases agree with TRBD1. With 6 bases clipped from V and 8 bases from J, the junction kept 10 bases outside the gene matches. This CDR3 region has 15 residues. Per the germline V gene, CDR1 is MDHEN and CDR2 is SYDVKM. The chain's CDR3 is CASSGAQGWDSPLHF. The CDR3 bases are TGTGCCAGCAGCGGAGCACAGGGGTGGGATTCACCCCTCCACTTT.

This clonotype came up many times. The chain employs TRBV11-2 and TRBJ2-7, with a possible D match to TRBD1 (5 bases). Germline CDR1 is SGHAT and CDR2 is FQNNGV. CDR3 length: 15 residues. The ends were cut back, 3 bases at V and 0 bases at J, with 12 bases in the middle. The CDR3 loop reads CASSFTQGYSYEQYF. In DNA, the CDR3 is TGTGCCAGCAGCTTCACCCAGGGCTACTCCTACGAGCAGTACTTC.

The rearrangement links TRBV14 to TRBJ2-7; D might be TRBD1 (6 bases). The V gene lost 0 bases and the J gene lost 1 base, with 10 bases spanning the gap. This CDR3 is 15 amino acids long. The germline V gene encodes CDR1 SGHDN and CDR2 FVKESK. CDR3 in DNA: TGTGCCAGCAGCCAAGACAGGGGCTCATCCTACGAGCAGTACTTC. Translating it yields CASSQDRGSSYEQYF. Full variable domain (rest looked up from reference TRBV14 and TRBJ2-7): EAGVTQFPSHSVIEKGQTVTLRCDPISGHDNLYWYRRVMGKEIKFLLHFVKESKQDESGMPNNRFLAERTGGTYSTLKVQPAELEDSGVYFCASSQDRGSSYEQYFGPGTRLTVT.

Ten or more counts support this clonotype. The chain couples TRBV10-1 to TRBJ2-1; either TRBD1 or TRBD2 may fit D (5 bases each). CDR1 is WNHNN, CDR2 SYGVQD, per germline (reference sequence). The CDR3 sequence is 16 residues long. Between the trimmed V and J ends, which lost 3 bases and 0 bases, there was a span of 12 bases. CDR3 DNA sequence: TGCGCCAGCAGTGACGAGTTGGGGGACTCCTACAATGAGCAGTTCTTC. Protein: CASSDELGDSYNEQFF.

This clonotype was detected ten times or more. The rearrangement joins TRBV7-8 to TRBJ2-1; tentatively, D is TRBD2 (5 bases). Trimming shortened V by 5 bases and J by 4 bases, and 24 bases separated the two germline ends. Germline V lookup: CDR1 SGHVS, CDR2 FQNEAQ. CDR3 size: 18 residues. The CDR3 nucleotides are TGTGCCAGCAGCGCCCGCGACCGAACGGGAAAGCATTACAATGAGCAGTTCTTC. Amino acids: CASSARDRTGKHYNEQFF.

There are many counts of this clonotype. The chain uses TRBV3-1 and TRBJ2-4, with 8 bases fitting TRBD1. Germline V gives CDR1 LGHDT, CDR2 YNNKEL (reference sequence). Trimming removed 1 base from V and 1 base from J; junction bases left unmatched: 3. This CDR3 spans 16 amino acids. The CDR3 nucleotides are TGTGCCAGCAGCCAAGGGACAGGGTGGGCCAAAAACATTCAGTACTTC. Translating gives CASSQGTGWAKNIQYF.

This clonotype was detected ten times or more. This rearrangement joins TRBV12-3 or TRBV12-4 to TRBJ2-2, with TRBD1 as a possible D gene (7 bases). Trimming stripped 2 bases from V and 4 bases from J, with 11 bases between. The CDR3 consists of 15 residues. The CDR3 bases are TGTGCCAGCAGTTTACGCGGGACAGCCACCGGGGAGCTGTTTTTT. Its protein product is CASSLRGTATGELFF.

This clonotype was seen a handful of times. The chain is built from TRBV3-1 and TRBJ2-1, with a tentative D call TRBD1 (6 bases). CDR1 LGHDT and CDR2 YNNKEL come from the germline V gene (reference sequence). Trimming removed 0 bases at V and 9 bases at J, with 15 bases between. The CDR3 covers 15 residues. The CDR3 region is CASSQDLGHRGEQFF. As DNA, the CDR3 is TGTGCCAGCAGCCAAGATCTGGGACATAGGGGTGAGCAGTTCTTC.